In its sample, the clone carrying this T cell receptor beta chain was seen many times. Its antigen is undetermined. The entry originates in a study of identical twins. Study-wide findings and caveats: Twins' surplus sharing was weaker for beta out-of-frame sequences.

TCRdb reprocessed the 5' RACE reads via MiXCR and lists one record per CDR3 protein. The table includes around 690,000 distinct CDR3 sequences, roughly 20% detected once. The germline V gene encodes CDR1 DFQATT and CDR2 SNEGSKA (reference sequence). V was clipped by 0 bases and J by 5 bases, with 22 bases between them. CDR3 size: 17 residues. The same sample was also used in a study of T cells expressing NK-cell markers. That paper adds: Sorted CD3+CD56-NKG2C+, CD3+CD56+NKG2C+ and CD3+CD56+NKG2C- T cells supplied the TCR beta repertoires. Dominant NKG2C+ clonotypes were found to form 1.0-7.0% of CD8+ T cells in more than five donors.

The clonotype comes from a woman under 30 in good health. The chain carries TRBV20-1 and TRBJ1-2; TRBD1 might be the D (6 bases). Sequencing input: PBMCs. This CDR3 reads CSARDRGHGGAGYGYTF. CDR3 DNA sequence: TGCAGTGCTAGAGATCGGGGGCACGGGGGCGCAGGGTATGGCTACACCTTC.